Below, 23 T cell receptor beta chains from the same sample are listed, as sequenced in a study of T cells in Graves' hyperthyroidism and ophthalmopathy. Amplification yielded TCR beta CDR3 regions, with RNA transcripts as the source. HTBI primers were used for first-round RT-PCR of the TCR CDR3. TCRdb independently ran MiXCR on the multiplex PCR reads; one entry per CDR3 protein. The sample lists around 340,000 distinct CDR3 sequences; about 17% were seen once. The source material was blood. Receptors were obtained from a woman aged 30 to 39 with Graves' hyperthyroidism that later progressed to Graves' ophthalmopathy.

The table lists this clonotype with many counts. J is TRBJ1-2 and V is TRBV2; D call uncertain. The CDR3 consists of 13 residues. Germline-derived CDR1 and CDR2 are SNHLY and FYNNEI. The V end was cut by 7 bases, the J end by 2 bases, with 11 bases between. The CDR3 DNA reads as TGTGCCAGCAAAGGGCTTCCCAACTATGGCTACACCTTC. Its protein is CASKGLPNYGYTF.

Remarks on this clonotype: This may be a read error: a much more frequent sequence differs by one nucleotide. Here the CDR3 omits its conserved ending phenylalanine or tryptophan, so a read error is the likely source. The CDR3 DNA is TGTGCCAGCAGCCAAGATTGGGGGAACACTGAAGCTTTCCTT. This codes for CASSQDWGNTEAFL. This sequence joins TRBV3-1 and TRBJ1-1, with D uncertain. The CDR3 totals 14 residues. CDR1 LGHDT and CDR2 YNNKEL come from the germline V gene (reference sequence). The V end lost 0 bases, the J end lost 1 base, and 6 bases lay between the germline ends.

The chain joins TRBV11-2 to TRBJ1-3; no definite D call. With 3 bases removed from V and 0 bases from J, the gap between germline ends came to 24 bases. This CDR3 has 20 residues. The germline V gene encodes CDR1 SGHAT and CDR2 FQNNGV. The CDR3 bases are TGTGCCAGCAGCTTCCTCAAAGAGAGGTCTCTATCCTACTCTGGAAACACCATATATTTT. Its translation is CASSFLKERSLSYSGNTIYF.

This clonotype was observed many times. The chain combines TRBV19 with TRBJ1-2; D gene ambiguous. Germline CDR1 is LNHDA and CDR2 is SQIVND (reference sequence). CDR3 length: 13 amino acids. V was trimmed by 5 bases and J by 8 bases, leaving 15 bases between them. The CDR3 sequence: CASSWVGGRGYTF. The CDR3 DNA reads TGTGCCAGTAGTTGGGTAGGAGGGCGCGGCTACACCTTC.

This sequence joins TRBV11-2 and TRBJ2-1, with D maybe TRBD1 (6 bases). In germline, CDR1 is SGHAT, CDR2 FQNNGV. The V end lost 7 bases, the J end lost 7 bases, and 17 bases lay between the germline ends. The CDR3 length is 14 residues. The CDR3 bases are TGTGCCAGCAACATAAACAGGGTTTGGAATGAGCAGTTCTTC. It specifies CASNINRVWNEQFF.

This clonotype was found many times. The J gene is TRBJ1-6, the V gene TRBV2; possibly TRBD1 for D (5 bases). The germline V gene has CDR1 SNHLY and CDR2 FYNNEI. The CDR3 has 13 amino acids. V gave up 5 bases and J gave up 7 bases, with 9 bases separating them. For the CDR3, the DNA is TGTGCCAGCAGTAGGGGACCAAATTCACCCCTCCACTTT. Translated: CASSRGPNSPLHF.

This clonotype was detected only a few times. The chain has TRBV7-9 and TRBJ1-6; D is perhaps TRBD1 (5 bases). Trimming left V 5 bases short and J 7 bases short, with 15 bases between. Germline assignment: CDR1 SEHNR and CDR2 FQNEAQ (reference sequence). The length of the CDR3 is 15 residues. The CDR3 loop reads CASSLTGTKNSPLHF. The DNA for the CDR3 is TGTGCCAGCAGCCTAACCGGGACTAAAAATTCACCCCTCCACTTT.

V usage is TRBV5-4 and J usage is TRBJ1-1; 8 nucleotides agree with TRBD1. The CDR3 is 13 residues long. In germline, CDR1 is SGHNT, CDR2 YYREEE (reference sequence). V lost 6 bases to trimming and J lost 6 bases; unmatched junction nucleotides: 7. The chain's CDR3 is CASIGQGSPEAFF. CDR3 DNA: TGTGCCAGCATCGGACAGGGTAGTCCTGAAGCTTTCTTT. Full variable domain (remainder filled in from reference TRBV5-4 and TRBJ1-1): ETGVTQSPTHLIKTRGQQVTLRCSSQSGHNTVSWYQQALGQGPQFIFQYYREEENGRGNFPPRFSGLQFPNYSSELNVNALELDDSALYLCASIGQGSPEAFFGQGTRLTVV.

In this sample, this clonotype turned up many times. The chain recombines TRBV11-2 with TRBJ2-1; TRBD2 aligns across 13 bases. CDR1 and CDR2 from the germline V gene are SGHAT and FQNNGV. V gave up 5 bases and J gave up 8 bases; unmatched junction bases: 9. The CDR3 sequence is 16 residues long. The CDR3 nucleotides read TGTGCCAGCAGCCCACACCCTGGACTAGCGGGAGATGAGCAGTTCTTC. As protein: CASSPHPGLAGDEQFF.

This clonotype occurred many times. The chain carries TRBV24-1 and TRBJ2-1; 9 positions agree with TRBD2. CDR3 length: 14 residues. The germline V gene encodes CDR1 KGHDR and CDR2 SFDVKD. Trimming took 3 bases from V and 5 from J; bases not matched to a gene: 1. CDR3 bases: TGTGCCACCAGTGATAGCGGGGGGAACAATGAGCAGTTCTTC. Translated, it gives CATSDSGGNNEQFF.

This clonotype was counted ten times or more. The V and J genes are TRBV28 and TRBJ2-1; D ambiguous. V was cut by 3 bases and J by 5 bases, with 14 bases left in between. The CDR3 covers 15 residues. Germline V gene sequence: CDR1 MDHEN, CDR2 SYDVKM. CDR3 DNA sequence: TGTGCCAGCAGTTTTGAAGAAGGGAAGGACAATGAGCAGTTCTTC. It codes for CASSFEEGKDNEQFF.

This chain connects TRBV6-6 to TRBJ1-2; D not certain. The length of the CDR3 is 15 residues. Trimming pared 0 bases from V and 8 bases from J, leaving 16 bases between. The germline gives CDR1 MNHNY, CDR2 SVGAGI (reference sequence). Here the CDR3 DNA reads TGTGCCAGCAGTTACTCGGACCGGGGTCTTAGGGGCTACACCTTC. Amino acids: CASSYSDRGLRGYTF.

This clonotype has ten or more counts. The chain is built from TRBV11-2 and TRBJ2-7; TRBD2 agrees at 10 bases. CDR1 SGHAT and CDR2 FQNNGV come from the germline V gene. V shed 5 bases, J shed 0 bases, and the junction held 4 bases outside the gene matches. There are 15 residues in the CDR3. The DNA for the CDR3 is TGTGCCAGCAGCCGGACTAGCGGATACTCCTACGAGCAGTACTTC. Encoded protein: CASSRTSGYSYEQYF.

The V and J genes are TRBV5-1 and TRBJ2-3; 14 nucleotides align to TRBD2. The trim removed 4 bases at V and 4 bases at J, leaving 8 bases unmatched. The V gene's germline CDR1 is SGHRS and CDR2 YFSETQ. The CDR3 runs to 17 residues. CDR3 nucleotides: TGCGCCAGCAGCCCGGGACTAGCGGGGGCGGACGCAGATACGCAGTATTTT. Amino acids: CASSPGLAGADADTQYF.

The chain carries TRBV29-1 and TRBJ2-7; D may be TRBD1 (6 bases). Looked up from germline, CDR1 is SQVTM and CDR2 is ANQGSEA. The length of the CDR3 is 11 residues. Trimming left V 4 bases short and J 4 bases short, with 8 bases between. The CDR3 DNA follows: TGCAGCGTTGGGACAGAATACGAGCAGTACTTC. Protein product: CSVGTEYEQYF.

The rearrangement links TRBV3-1 to TRBJ2-1, with 7 positions matching TRBD2. The CDR3 runs to 17 residues. Losses at the gene ends were 3 bases for V and 3 bases for J; bases not matched to a gene: 11. Germline values: CDR1 LGHDT, CDR2 YNNKEL (reference sequence). The CDR3 region is CASSQVGAGENYNEQFF. The DNA for the CDR3 is TGTGCCAGCAGCCAGGTAGGGGCGGGGGAGAACTACAATGAGCAGTTCTTC.

This chain joins TRBV29-1 and TRBJ2-6, with TRBD1 identical over 9 bases. Germline lookup yields CDR1 SQVTM and CDR2 ANQGSEA. J lost 4 bases, V lost 5 bases, and 21 bases had no gene match. The CDR3 spans 20 residues. The chain's CDR3 is CSVTGTGPNFDPIGANVLTF. CDR3 DNA sequence: TGCAGCGTTACCGGGACAGGGCCAAATTTTGACCCTATCGGGGCCAACGTCCTGACTTTC.

J is TRBJ1-3 and V is TRBV10-3; 8 bases match TRBD1. The junction had 7 bases not matched to a gene; V was cut back by 2 bases and J by 4 bases. This CDR3 contains 16 residues. The germline gives CDR1 ENHRY, CDR2 SYGVKD. This chain's CDR3 is CAISEADREAGNTIYF. In nucleotides, the CDR3 is TGTGCCATCAGTGAGGCGGACAGGGAGGCCGGAAACACCATATATTTT.

Details on this clonotype: A read error may explain this, as a much larger clone is one base away. The J gene is TRBJ1-5, the V gene TRBV28; 9 bases match TRBD1. CDR1 and CDR2 (germline): MDHEN, SYDVKM. CDR3 size: 15 residues. CDR3 amino acids: CASSLDRGSNHPQHF. The DNA of the CDR3 is TGTGCCAGCAGTTTGGACAGGGGAAGCAATCACCCCCAGCATTTT. Together with reference TRBV28 and TRBJ1-5, the CDR3 gives the full variable domain: DVKVTQSSRYLVKRTGEKVFLECVQDMDHENMFWYRQDPGLGLRLIYFSYDVKMKEKGDIPEGYSVSREKKERFSLILESASTNQTSMYLCASSLDRGSNHPQHFGDGTRLSIL.

Note on this clonotype: A much larger clone is a single base away; this may be a read error. The CDR3 carries no conserved terminal phenylalanine or tryptophan, so it likely arises from a read error. J is TRBJ2-5 and V is TRBV6-2 or TRBV6-3, with D possibly being TRBD2 (7 bases). Germline lookup yields CDR1 MNHEY and CDR2 SVGEGT. The CDR3 is 15 amino acids. The germline V and J ends were trimmed by 6 bases and 2 bases, with 16 bases remaining between them. The CDR3 spells CASRVAGAGQETQYL. In nucleotides, the CDR3 is TGTGCCAGCAGGGTGGCGGGGGCTGGACAAGAGACCCAGTACCTC.

This clonotype was seen a few times. A read error may explain this, as a much larger clone is one base away. The chain uses TRBV10-3 and TRBJ2-7; 7 bases match TRBD2. V trimming: 3 bases; J trimming: 5 bases; junction bases outside the gene matches: 7. Germline CDR1 is ENHRY and CDR2 is SYGVKD. The CDR3 spans 14 residues. The CDR3 nucleotides are TGTGCCATCAGTGATGGCGGGAGACCCCACGAGCAGTACTTC. This codes for CAISDGGRPHEQYF.

Remarks on this clonotype: Being one base from a much bigger clone, this may be a read error. The chain carries TRBV2 and TRBJ1-2; TRBD1 might be the D (6 bases). Per the germline V gene, CDR1 is SNHLY and CDR2 is FYNNEI. The CDR3 totals 15 residues. The V and J ends lost 7 bases and 7 bases respectively, with 22 bases between them. CDR3 protein: CASNGPRDKGGGYTF. The CDR3 bases are TGTGCCAGCAATGGACCCCGGGACAAAGGCGGTGGCTACACCTTC.

This clonotype was seen a handful of times. The V gene is TRBV30, the J gene TRBJ1-5; D remains ambiguous. This CDR3 has 14 residues. Germline V CDR1 and CDR2: GTSNPN, SVGIG (reference sequence). Between the trimmed V and J ends, which lost 3 bases and 2 bases, there was a span of 11 bases. The DNA for the CDR3 is TGTGCCTGGAGCTCTGGGGTAGGCAATCAGCCCCAGCATTTT. Its protein is CAWSSGVGNQPQHF.